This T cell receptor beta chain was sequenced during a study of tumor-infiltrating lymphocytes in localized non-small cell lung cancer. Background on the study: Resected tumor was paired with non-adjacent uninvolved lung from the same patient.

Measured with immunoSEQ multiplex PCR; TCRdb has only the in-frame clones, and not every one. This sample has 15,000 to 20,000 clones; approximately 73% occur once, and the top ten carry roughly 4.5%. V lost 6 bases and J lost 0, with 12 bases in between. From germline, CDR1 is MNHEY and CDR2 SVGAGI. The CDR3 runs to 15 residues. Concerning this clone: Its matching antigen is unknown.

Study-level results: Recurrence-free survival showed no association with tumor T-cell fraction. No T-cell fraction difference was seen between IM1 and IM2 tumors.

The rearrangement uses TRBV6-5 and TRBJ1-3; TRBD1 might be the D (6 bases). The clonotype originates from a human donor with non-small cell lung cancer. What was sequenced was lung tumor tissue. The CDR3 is CASRNRDISGNTIYF. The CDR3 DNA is TGTGCCAGCAGAAACCGGGACATCTCTGGAAACACCATATATTTT.